A selection of T cell receptor beta chains follows, all from one sample in a study of identical twins. TCRdb called the 5' RACE reads again in MiXCR, with one record for every CDR3 protein. This repertoire shows 540,000 or so distinct CDR3 sequences, around 22% found once; its top ten account for approximately 0.52%. These data also formed part of another study, on yellow fever vaccine responses in identical twins.

Material for sequencing was CD4+ T cells sorted from blood. Every receptor here comes from a woman aged 18-35 years in good health. The CDR3 runs from the conserved cysteine through the conserved F or W. The D gene is left open where the match is weak. Not every row has a clone size; where given, it reads once, few, many or a size class.

abundance: few
j_gene: TRBJ2-3
d_gene: -
v_gene: TRBV6-2/TRBV6-3
CDR3aa: CASRRGRGLTDTQYF
CDR3nt: TGTGCCAGCAGACGGGGACGGGGACTTACAGATACGCAGTATTTT

abundance: once
j_gene: TRBJ1-2
d_gene: -
v_gene: TRBV7-9
CDR3aa: CASSYRQGLIGYGYTF
CDR3nt: TGTGCCAGCAGTTACCGCCAGGGGTTAATCGGCTATGGCTACACCTTC

abundance: few
j_gene: TRBJ2-2
d_gene: TRBD2
v_gene: TRBV10-3
CDR3aa: CAISGPSGAPNTGELFF
CDR3nt: TGTGCCATCAGTGGCCCTAGCGGGGCCCCGAACACCGGGGAGCTGTTTTTT

abundance: -
j_gene: TRBJ2-1
d_gene: TRBD2
v_gene: TRBV20-1
CDR3aa: CSAPKPLTSGRPNEQFF
CDR3nt: TGCAGTGCCCCGAAACCTCTGACTAGCGGGAGACCCAATGAGCAGTTCTTC

abundance: few
j_gene: TRBJ2-1
d_gene: TRBD2
v_gene: TRBV7-9
CDR3aa: CASRPFGTSGRNEQFF
CDR3nt: TGTGCCAGCAGGCCATTTGGGACTAGCGGGAGGAATGAGCAGTTCTTC

abundance: -
j_gene: TRBJ2-7
d_gene: TRBD2
v_gene: TRBV15
CDR3aa: CATSRDTSGTYEQYF
CDR3nt: TGTGCCACCAGCAGAGACACTAGCGGGACTTACGAGCAGTACTTC

abundance: few
j_gene: TRBJ2-1
d_gene: -
v_gene: TRBV24-1
CDR3aa: CATSVFAGEQFF
CDR3nt: TGTGCCACCAGTGTTTTTGCGGGTGAGCAGTTCTTC

abundance: few
j_gene: TRBJ2-5
d_gene: -
v_gene: TRBV6-1
CDR3aa: CASRTPGKETQYF
CDR3nt: TGTGCCAGCAGAACGCCGGGAAAAGAGACCCAGTACTTC

abundance: -
j_gene: TRBJ2-5
d_gene: -
v_gene: TRBV7-9
CDR3aa: CASSLAEIQETQYF
CDR3nt: TGTGCCAGCAGCTTAGCGGAGATACAAGAGACCCAGTACTTC

abundance: few
j_gene: TRBJ2-7
d_gene: -
v_gene: TRBV6-5
CDR3aa: CASSLRLQSSYEQYF
CDR3nt: TGTGCCAGCAGTCTACGACTGCAGAGCTCCTACGAGCAGTACTTC

abundance: -
j_gene: TRBJ2-3
d_gene: TRBD2
v_gene: TRBV5-1
CDR3aa: CASSLSSGGRTDTQYF
CDR3nt: TGCGCCAGCAGCTTGTCTAGCGGGGGCCGGACAGATACGCAGTATTTT

abundance: -
j_gene: TRBJ2-3
d_gene: TRBD1
v_gene: TRBV5-5
CDR3aa: CASSWGQGHTDTQYF
CDR3nt: TGTGCCAGCAGCTGGGGACAGGGGCACACAGATACGCAGTATTTT

abundance: -
j_gene: TRBJ2-1
d_gene: TRBD2
v_gene: TRBV2
CDR3aa: CASSAPPGTSGRSYNEQFF
CDR3nt: TGTGCCAGCAGTGCCCCCCCTGGGACTAGCGGGAGATCCTACAATGAGCAGTTCTTC

abundance: few
j_gene: TRBJ2-3
d_gene: -
v_gene: TRBV7-6
CDR3aa: CASSKGTDTQYF
CDR3nt: TGTGCCAGCAGTAAGGGCACAGATACGCAGTATTTT

abundance: few
j_gene: TRBJ2-3
d_gene: TRBD2
v_gene: TRBV20-1
CDR3aa: CSATPGGSTDTQYF
CDR3nt: TGCAGTGCTACGCCGGGGGGAAGCACAGATACGCAGTATTTT

abundance: many
j_gene: TRBJ2-3
d_gene: -
v_gene: TRBV28
CDR3aa: CASSRNTDTDTQYF
CDR3nt: TGTGCCAGCAGTCGCAACACTGACACAGATACGCAGTATTTT

abundance: -
j_gene: TRBJ2-1
d_gene: TRBD2
v_gene: TRBV3-1
CDR3aa: CASSHGGGGGNNEQFF
CDR3nt: TGTGCCAGCAGCCACGGCGGGGGCGGGGGGAACAATGAGCAGTTCTTC

abundance: once
j_gene: TRBJ1-6
d_gene: -
v_gene: TRBV20-1
CDR3aa: CSATVGSPLHF
CDR3nt: TGCAGTGCTACAGTTGGTTCACCCCTCCACTTT

abundance: -
j_gene: TRBJ2-7
d_gene: TRBD2
v_gene: TRBV14
CDR3aa: CASSQGLAAVYEQYF
CDR3nt: TGTGCCAGCAGCCAAGGACTAGCGGCTGTCTACGAGCAGTACTTC

abundance: -
j_gene: TRBJ2-4
d_gene: -
v_gene: TRBV29-1
CDR3aa: CSVEEAGENSYF
CDR3nt: TGCAGCGTTGAAGAAGCAGGGGAGAATTCCTACTTC

abundance: once
j_gene: TRBJ1-1
d_gene: TRBD1
v_gene: TRBV18
CDR3aa: CASSPLRDRVNTEAFF
CDR3nt: TGTGCCAGCTCACCCCTACGGGACAGGGTGAACACTGAAGCTTTCTTT

abundance: -
j_gene: TRBJ1-1
d_gene: -
v_gene: TRBV20-1
CDR3aa: CSARDPALYTEAFF
CDR3nt: TGCAGTGCTAGGGACCCAGCATTGTACACTGAAGCTTTCTTT

abundance: -
j_gene: TRBJ1-1
d_gene: -
v_gene: TRBV20-1
CDR3aa: CSARDGGVGYGSAFF
CDR3nt: TGCAGTGCTAGAGATGGGGGGGTGGGATACGGGTCGGCTTTCTTT

abundance: few
j_gene: TRBJ2-1
d_gene: -
v_gene: TRBV5-1
CDR3aa: CASSLLDSRNEQFF
CDR3nt: TGCGCCAGCAGCTTACTAGACAGTCGGAATGAGCAGTTCTTC

abundance: once
j_gene: TRBJ2-5
d_gene: -
v_gene: TRBV12-3/TRBV12-4
CDR3aa: CASSPPLRSVETQYF
CDR3nt: TGTGCCAGCAGTCCCCCCCTAAGGAGTGTCGAGACCCAGTACTTC

abundance: -
j_gene: TRBJ2-6
d_gene: -
v_gene: TRBV11-2
CDR3aa: CASSLRFLAFYSGANVLTF
CDR3nt: TGTGCCAGCAGCTTAAGATTCCTAGCGTTTTATTCTGGGGCCAACGTCCTGACTTTC

abundance: -
j_gene: TRBJ2-2
d_gene: TRBD2
v_gene: TRBV24-1
CDR3aa: CATSSGTKNTGELFF
CDR3nt: TGTGCCACCAGTTCCGGGACTAAGAACACCGGGGAGCTGTTTTTT

abundance: few
j_gene: TRBJ2-5
d_gene: -
v_gene: TRBV12-3/TRBV12-4
CDR3aa: CASTRTTTQETQYF
CDR3nt: TGTGCCAGCACGCGAACCACCACCCAAGAGACCCAGTACTTC

abundance: -
j_gene: TRBJ1-5
d_gene: TRBD1
v_gene: TRBV12-3/TRBV12-4
CDR3aa: CASTRTGGNNQPQHF
CDR3nt: TGTGCCAGCACCAGGACAGGGGGCAACAATCAGCCCCAGCATTTT

abundance: few
j_gene: TRBJ2-2
d_gene: -
v_gene: TRBV10-2
CDR3aa: CASSEGSGANTGELFF
CDR3nt: TGCGCCAGCAGTGAGGGAAGTGGTGCGAACACCGGGGAGCTGTTTTTT

abundance: many
j_gene: TRBJ1-6
d_gene: -
v_gene: TRBV12-3/TRBV12-4
CDR3aa: CASSTGGGANSPLHF
CDR3nt: TGTGCCAGCAGCACAGGTGGGGGAGCGAATTCACCCCTCCACTTT

abundance: -
j_gene: TRBJ2-1
d_gene: TRBD2
v_gene: TRBV20-1
CDR3aa: CSAPPAGGRNEQFF
CDR3nt: TGCAGTGCTCCTCCGGCGGGAGGACGCAATGAGCAGTTCTTC

abundance: few
j_gene: TRBJ2-2
d_gene: -
v_gene: TRBV7-9
CDR3aa: CASSFPTGWADTGELFF
CDR3nt: TGTGCCAGCAGCTTCCCGACTGGGTGGGCGGACACCGGGGAGCTGTTTTTT

abundance: -
j_gene: TRBJ2-5
d_gene: -
v_gene: TRBV7-2
CDR3aa: CASSSRLTGTQYF
CDR3nt: TGTGCCAGCAGCTCCAGACTCACGGGGACCCAGTACTTC

abundance: few
j_gene: TRBJ2-3
d_gene: TRBD2
v_gene: TRBV4-2
CDR3aa: CASNIAGGQDTQYF
CDR3nt: TGTGCCAGCAACATAGCGGGAGGCCAAGATACGCAGTATTTT

abundance: -
j_gene: TRBJ1-5
d_gene: -
v_gene: TRBV6-1
CDR3aa: CASSEGGFGPQHF
CDR3nt: TGTGCCAGCAGTGAAGGGGGGTTCGGGCCCCAGCATTTT

abundance: -
j_gene: TRBJ2-1
d_gene: TRBD2
v_gene: TRBV10-3
CDR3aa: CAIRGAGVPSSYNEQFF
CDR3nt: TGTGCCATCAGGGGAGCGGGGGTCCCGAGCTCCTACAATGAGCAGTTCTTC

abundance: -
j_gene: TRBJ1-6
d_gene: -
v_gene: TRBV20-1
CDR3aa: CSAREEGRNSPLHF
CDR3nt: TGCAGTGCTAGGGAGGAGGGCCGGAATTCACCCCTCCACTTT

abundance: -
j_gene: TRBJ1-4
d_gene: TRBD1
v_gene: TRBV5-1
CDR3aa: CASSGGDSFNEKLFF
CDR3nt: TGCGCCAGCAGCGGCGGGGACAGTTTCAACGAAAAACTGTTTTTT

abundance: -
j_gene: TRBJ1-2
d_gene: -
v_gene: TRBV7-9
CDR3aa: CASSLLSAGDGYTF
CDR3nt: TGTGCCAGCAGCTTATTGTCGGCCGGGGATGGCTACACCTTC

abundance: -
j_gene: TRBJ2-7
d_gene: -
v_gene: TRBV12-3/TRBV12-4
CDR3aa: CASSLNKNYEQYF
CDR3nt: TGTGCCAGCAGTTTAAATAAGAACTACGAGCAGTACTTC

abundance: -
j_gene: TRBJ2-7
d_gene: -
v_gene: TRBV6-5
CDR3aa: CASGRHTGEQYF
CDR3nt: TGTGCCAGCGGCAGACACACGGGCGAGCAGTACTTC

abundance: few
j_gene: TRBJ1-1
d_gene: TRBD1
v_gene: TRBV6-1
CDR3aa: CASSRDRFYTEAFF
CDR3nt: TGTGCCAGCAGTAGGGACAGGTTTTACACTGAAGCTTTCTTT

abundance: few
j_gene: TRBJ2-2
d_gene: TRBD2
v_gene: TRBV11-2
CDR3aa: CASSFDYSGRSTGELFF
CDR3nt: TGTGCCAGCAGCTTCGACTATAGCGGGAGATCTACCGGGGAGCTGTTTTTT

abundance: -
j_gene: TRBJ2-3
d_gene: TRBD1
v_gene: TRBV7-6
CDR3aa: CASSQSGGTGTDTQYF
CDR3nt: TGTGCCAGCAGCCAATCAGGTGGGACAGGCACAGATACGCAGTATTTT

abundance: -
j_gene: TRBJ2-4
d_gene: TRBD2
v_gene: TRBV24-1
CDR3aa: CATSATSGRAGGKNIQYF
CDR3nt: TGTGCCACCAGTGCGACTAGCGGGAGGGCCGGGGGCAAAAACATTCAGTACTTC

abundance: -
j_gene: TRBJ2-5
d_gene: -
v_gene: TRBV29-1
CDR3aa: CSVVNEGETQYF
CDR3nt: TGCAGCGTTGTGAACGAAGGAGAGACCCAGTACTTC

abundance: few
j_gene: TRBJ2-2
d_gene: -
v_gene: TRBV5-8
CDR3aa: CAGDVRVLNTGELFF
CDR3nt: TGTGCCGGCGATGTGAGGGTTCTGAACACCGGGGAGCTGTTTTTT

abundance: few
j_gene: TRBJ1-5
d_gene: TRBD1
v_gene: TRBV7-9
CDR3aa: CASSPGGGGSQPQHF
CDR3nt: TGTGCCAGCAGCCCCGGTGGAGGGGGCAGCCAGCCCCAGCATTTT

abundance: -
j_gene: TRBJ2-3
d_gene: -
v_gene: TRBV5-1
CDR3aa: CASSLERPDGTDTQYF
CDR3nt: TGCGCCAGCAGCTTGGAGCGGCCGGATGGCACAGATACGCAGTATTTT

abundance: -
j_gene: TRBJ2-3
d_gene: -
v_gene: TRBV21-1
CDR3aa: CASSIRLAGDTDTQYF
CDR3nt: TGTGCCAGCAGCATTCGACTAGCGGGGGACACAGATACGCAGTATTTT

abundance: few
j_gene: TRBJ2-3
d_gene: -
v_gene: TRBV7-8
CDR3aa: CASSLAPPGLISDTQYF
CDR3nt: TGTGCCAGCAGCTTAGCCCCCCCCGGGCTGATATCAGATACGCAGTATTTT

abundance: -
j_gene: TRBJ1-3
d_gene: -
v_gene: TRBV28
CDR3aa: CASSWGSTSGNTIYF
CDR3nt: TGTGCCAGCAGTTGGGGCAGCACGTCTGGAAACACCATATATTTT